Following are 21 T cell receptor beta chains from one sample sequenced in a study of neurological immune-mediated disorders. TCRdb reprocessed the 5' RACE reads via MiXCR and lists one record per CDR3 protein. The repertoire holds tens of thousands of distinct CDR3 sequences, with 4% to 6% as singletons. The specimen was PBMCs. These receptors were obtained from a man between 18 and 29 years old with multiple sclerosis.

This clonotype was counted at least ten times. In DNA form, the CDR3 reads TGCGCCAGCAGCCTTACAGGGAACACTGAAGCTTTCTTT. This encodes CASSLTGNTEAFF. This rearrangement joins TRBV5-1 to TRBJ1-1; a weak D match, TRBD1 (5 bases). Germline CDR1 reads SGHRS; CDR2 reads YFSETQ. The V and J ends lost 4 bases and 1 base respectively, with 8 bases between them. The CDR3 runs 13 residues.

This clonotype was picked up many times. This sequence joins TRBV7-2 and TRBJ2-7; possible D gene TRBD2, 6 bases. This CDR3 comprises 14 residues. CDR1 is SGHTA and CDR2 is FQGNSA in the germline V gene. Between the trimmed V and J ends, which lost 0 bases and 2 bases, there was a span of 8 bases. The DNA of the CDR3 is TGTGCCAGCAGCTTAGCTGGGGGGACCTACGAGCAGTACTTC. It translates to CASSLAGGTYEQYF.

This clonotype was seen once. This may be a read error, as it is one base from a much larger clone. The conserved phenylalanine or tryptophan normally closing the CDR3 is absent here, so this likely arose from a read error. This rearrangement joins TRBV5-1 to TRBJ2-1; TRBD2 might be the D (6 bases). V was clipped by 4 bases and J by 6 bases, with 8 bases between them. Germline V gene lookup returns CDR1 SGHRS and CDR2 YFSETQ. This CDR3 is built from 12 residues. CDR3 residues: CASSSGSNEQFI. The CDR3 DNA sequence: TGCGCCAGCAGCAGCGGGTCCAATGAGCAGTTCATC.

The sample holds many counts of this clonotype. This chain uses TRBV4-3 with TRBJ1-2; tentative D call: TRBD1 (6 bases). Germline loops: CDR1 LGHNA, CDR2 YSLEER. V was cut by 0 bases and J by 4 bases, with 12 bases left in between. CDR3 length equals 15 residues. The chain's CDR3 is CASSQERGQTYGYTF. CDR3 coding DNA: TGCGCCAGCAGCCAAGAAAGAGGACAGACCTATGGCTACACCTTC.

This clonotype was seen ten or more times. The chain couples TRBV5-1 to TRBJ2-7; 8 positions match TRBD1. Germline CDR1 SGHRS, CDR2 YFSETQ. V was clipped by 0 bases and J by 7 bases; unmatched bases: 9. This CDR3 region has 15 residues. The CDR3, as DNA: TGCGCCAGCAGCTTGGTGGCAGGGGGCAAATGGGAGCAGTACTTC. It translates to CASSLVAGGKWEQYF.

This clonotype was picked up many times. This chain connects TRBV28 to TRBJ2-1, with 7 bases matching TRBD1. V shed 4 bases and J 4 bases; nucleotides not matched to a gene: 7. This CDR3 is built from 15 residues. The germline gives CDR1 MDHEN, CDR2 SYDVKM. The CDR3 sequence: CASSSQGSSYNEQFF. The CDR3 DNA reads TGTGCCAGCAGTTCACAGGGGTCCAGTTACAATGAGCAGTTCTTC.

In this sample, this clonotype turned up many times. V gene TRBV2 combines with J gene TRBJ2-3, with 9 bases fitting TRBD1. This CDR3 has 15 amino acids. Germline V gives CDR1 SNHLY, CDR2 FYNNEI. V was clipped by 4 bases and J by 3 bases; unmatched bases: 5. The CDR3 coding sequence is TGTGCCAGCAGTGTAGGACAGGGGAGAACAGATACGCAGTATTTT. It is translated as CASSVGQGRTDTQYF.

This clonotype was recorded at least ten times. This chain joins TRBV6-1 and TRBJ2-1; D not resolved. Germline loops: CDR1 MNHNS, CDR2 SASEGT. V was clipped by 1 base and J by 9 bases, with 10 bases between them. CDR3 size: 13 residues. CDR3 nucleotide sequence: TGTGCCAGCAGTGAAGGTAGGGCGGCTGAGCAGTTCTTC. Encoded protein: CASSEGRAAEQFF.

The sample holds many counts of this clonotype. The DNA is omitted, as the CDR3 cannot be located on it reliably, and the CDR3 follows TCRdb's listing. The genes are TRBV7-7 and TRBJ2-2; TRBD2 is the table's D call and was not checked against the DNA. CDR1 and CDR2 from the germline V gene are SSHAT and FNYEAQ (reference sequence). The CDR3 is 16 amino acids long, termini counted. The CDR3 is CASSLLAGEHRGAVFF.

This clonotype was seen ten or more times. The J gene is TRBJ1-1, the V gene TRBV20-1; TRBD1 matches at 11 bases. The CDR3 is 15 residues long. Looked up from germline, CDR1 is DFQATT and CDR2 is SNEGSKA (reference sequence). V dropped 0 bases and J dropped 10; count of bases not matched to a gene: 10. This chain's CDR3 is CSARDFGPGTGGAFF. As DNA, the CDR3 is TGCAGTGCTAGAGATTTCGGGCCCGGGACAGGGGGAGCTTTCTTT.

This clonotype was picked up many times. This chain uses TRBV5-1 with TRBJ1-2; unclear D gene. This CDR3 is 16 amino acids long. Germline V gene lookup returns CDR1 SGHRS and CDR2 YFSETQ. Trimming removed 0 bases from V and 4 bases from J, with 16 bases in between. The CDR3 here is CASSLVNRVTLYGYTF. The CDR3 DNA reads as TGCGCCAGCAGCTTGGTAAATAGAGTAACCCTCTATGGCTACACCTTC.

This clonotype was seen at least ten times. V is TRBV7-2 and J is TRBJ2-3; 13 bases align to TRBD2. The CDR3 runs to 17 residues. CDR1 SGHTA and CDR2 FQGNSA come from the germline V gene. Unmatched junction bases numbered 2, after V lost 0 bases and J lost 2 bases. CDR3 sequence reads: CASSLAGTSGTTDTQYF. The CDR3 DNA follows: TGTGCCAGCAGCTTAGCTGGGACTAGCGGGACCACAGATACGCAGTATTTT.

At least ten counts were recorded for this clonotype. This chain connects TRBV29-1 to TRBJ2-1, with 12 bases lining up with TRBD2. With 4 bases clipped from V and 4 bases from J, the junction kept 8 bases outside the gene matches. The CDR3 consists of 16 residues. Germline V lookup: CDR1 SQVTM, CDR2 ANQGSEA. Here the CDR3 reads CSVGTSGVPRYNEQFF. Written as DNA, the CDR3 is TGCAGCGTTGGGACTAGCGGGGTCCCTCGTTACAATGAGCAGTTCTTC.

About this clonotype: A much larger clone lies one base from this, so it may be a read error. The chain joins TRBV9 to TRBJ2-3; tentatively, D is TRBD2 (6 bases). The germline gives CDR1 SGDLS, CDR2 YYNGEE. CDR3 length: 15 amino acids. Trimming cost V 2 bases and J 2 bases, with 12 bases left between them. The DNA of the CDR3 is TGTGCCAGCAGCGTGTCCGGACTAACCACAGATACGCAGTATTTT. This encodes CASSVSGLTTDTQYF. Supplemented by reference TRBV9 and TRBJ2-3, the full variable domain reads DSGVTQTPKHLITATGQRVTLRCSPRSGDLSVYWYQQSLDQGLQFLIQYYNGEERAKGNILERFSAQQFPDLHSELNLSSLELGDSALYFCASSVSGLTTDTQYFGPGTRLTVL.

This clonotype was counted at least ten times. The rearrangement joins TRBV5-1 to TRBJ1-6, with D hard to call. The CDR3 is made up of 12 amino acids. With 2 bases removed from V and 7 bases from J, the gap between germline ends came to 4 bases. In germline, CDR1 is SGHRS, CDR2 YFSETQ. CDR3 loop: CASSFSNSPLHF. CDR3 nucleotides: TGCGCCAGCAGCTTCAGCAATTCACCCCTCCACTTT.

The table lists this clonotype with many counts. V is TRBV5-4 and J is TRBJ2-2, with D maybe TRBD1 (6 bases). Looked up from germline, CDR1 is SGHNT and CDR2 is YYREEE (reference sequence). Deletions cut 5 bases from V and 5 bases from J, with 13 bases between. CDR3 length equals 14 residues. The CDR3, as DNA: TGTGCCAGCAGGCCGGGACAAGGAACCGGGGAGCTGTTTTTT. Its protein is CASRPGQGTGELFF.

This clonotype was recorded at least ten times. The chain has TRBV5-5 and TRBJ2-6; the D is unclear. Per the germline V gene, CDR1 is SGHKS and CDR2 is YYEKEE (reference sequence). Trimming took 0 bases from V and 0 from J, leaving 10 bases between them. The CDR3 runs to 17 residues. The CDR3 DNA sequence: TGTGCCAGCAGCTTGGTTCCAGGTGTCTCTGGGGCCAACGTCCTGACTTTC. It translates to CASSLVPGVSGANVLTF.

In its sample, this clonotype was seen many times. The chain employs TRBV12-3 or TRBV12-4 and TRBJ1-1; D is possibly TRBD1 (6 bases). The CDR3 sequence is 13 residues long. The V gene lost 6 bases and the J gene lost 3 bases, with 11 bases spanning the gap. The CDR3 here is CASRNQGYTEAFF. As DNA, the CDR3 is TGTGCCAGCAGGAACCAGGGGTACACTGAAGCTTTCTTT.

This clonotype was seen at least ten times. The genes are TRBV5-1 and TRBJ2-7; TRBD1 agrees at 9 bases. After removal of 2 bases from V and 6 bases from J, the junction contained 9 bases not matched to a gene. The CDR3 totals 15 residues. CDR1 and CDR2 (germline): SGHRS, YFSETQ. For the CDR3, the DNA is TGCGCCAGCAGCTTATCCGGGACAGGGTACGTCGAGCAGTACTTC. Protein product: CASSLSGTGYVEQYF.

This clonotype was seen at least ten times. The chain is built from TRBV3-1 and TRBJ2-1, with 8 bases matching TRBD2. The CDR3 runs 12 residues. With V trimmed by 1 base and J by 12 bases, 2 bases remained unmatched. Germline CDR1 LGHDT, CDR2 YNNKEL (reference sequence). The CDR3 DNA follows: TGTGCCAGCAGCCAAGCTCGGGGGGGGCAGTTCTTC. Translated, it gives CASSQARGGQFF.

The sample holds many counts of this clonotype. CDR3 loop: CASSSGGIRTDTQYF. In DNA form, the CDR3 reads TGTGCCAGCAGCTCGGGCGGGATTCGTACAGATACGCAGTATTTT. The rearrangement uses TRBV7-2 and TRBJ2-3; a possible D gene is TRBD2 (6 bases). Germline V gene data show CDR1 as SGHTA and CDR2 as FQGNSA. CDR3 size: 15 residues. Trimming cost V 4 bases and J 3 bases, with 14 bases left between them. Based on the CDR3 plus reference TRBV7-2 and TRBJ2-3, the full variable domain is GAGVSQSPSNKVTEKGKDVELRCDPISGHTALYWYRQSLGQGLEFLIYFQGNSAPDKSGLPSDRFSAERTGGSVSTLTIQRTQQEDSAVYLCASSSGGIRTDTQYFGPGTRLTVL.